This T cell receptor beta chain was recorded in a study of shared clonotypes between healthy human individuals. Points from the study as a whole: Clonotypes not shared had lower generation probabilities than those common to all four donors. Some naive CD4 clonotypes, roughly 5%, turned up in common across four donors.

Authors' data handling: Filtering differed, since immunoSEQ gave only junction sequences and no quality scores. Here immunoSEQ multiplex PCR was the method, and the copy in TCRdb shows in-frame clones only, minus some. V and J calls and clone size are those listed in that table; D and trimming were worked out from the DNA. The table lists more than 2 million clones, approximately 96% of them singletons. This clone was recorded only once. Its target is unknown. The sample consisted of naive CD4+ T cells sorted from blood. Indicated subset: CD45RA+ positively selected. The TCR originated in a man aged 18 to 29 in good health.

The CDR3 is CAWIREVGNTEAFF. DNA of the CDR3: TGTGCCTGGATTAGGGAGGTGGGGAACACTGAAGCTTTCTTT. The chain recombines TRBV30 with TRBJ1-1; D is unresolved. This CDR3 has 14 residues. Germline CDR1 GTSNPN, CDR2 SVGIG (reference sequence). V shed 4 bases and J shed 1 base, with 13 bases lying between them.